Below, one T cell receptor beta chain is given with its context. Its antigen is not known. At one of its ends the junction is not consistent with the germline gene, which may arise from a read error. The sample is drawn from a study of cytomegalovirus exposure and HLA in healthy donors. Study information: In a later analysis, the 100 to 150 validation repertoires were reported to have used the same platform as the approximately 670 first-cohort repertoires.

TCRdb keeps only in-frame clones here, not all; method: immunoSEQ multiplex PCR. This table holds more than 250,000 clones, about nine tenths found once. The donors were members of the validation cohort, which comprised about 130 subjects and was separate from the first cohort of 670 or so subjects. The CDR3 consists of 11 residues. CDR1 and CDR2 from the germline V gene are DFQATT and SNEGSKA (reference sequence). Notes on the study in general: Despite most TCR sequences being rare, some public TCRs occurred in many donors. 164 TCR beta chains were listed as cytomegalovirus-associated.

What was sequenced was PBMCs. This sequence was found in a woman in her thirties in good health and CMV-seronegative. The chain employs TRBV20-1 and TRBJ2-7, with 7 bases that match TRBD1. The CDR3: CSARGTVEQYF. The CDR3 DNA sequence: TGCAGTGCGAGAGGGACAGTTGAGCAGTACTTC.